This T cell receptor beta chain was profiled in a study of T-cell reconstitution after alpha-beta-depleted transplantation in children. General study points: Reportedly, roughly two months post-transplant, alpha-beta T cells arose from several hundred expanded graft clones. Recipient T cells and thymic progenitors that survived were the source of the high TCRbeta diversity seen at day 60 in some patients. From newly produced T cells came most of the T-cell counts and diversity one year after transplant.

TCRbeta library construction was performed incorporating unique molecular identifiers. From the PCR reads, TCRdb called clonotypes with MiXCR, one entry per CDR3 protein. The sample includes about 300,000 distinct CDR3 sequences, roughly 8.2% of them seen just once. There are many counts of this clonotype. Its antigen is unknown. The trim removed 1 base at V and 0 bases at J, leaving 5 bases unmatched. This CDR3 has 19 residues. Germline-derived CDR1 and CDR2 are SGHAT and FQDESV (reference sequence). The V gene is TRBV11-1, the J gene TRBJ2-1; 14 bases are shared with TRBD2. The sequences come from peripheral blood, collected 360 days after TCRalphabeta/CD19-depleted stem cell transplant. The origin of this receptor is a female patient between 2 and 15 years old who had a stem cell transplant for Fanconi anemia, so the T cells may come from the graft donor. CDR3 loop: CASSLVGLAGGSSYNEQFF. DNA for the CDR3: TGTGCCAGCAGCTTAGTCGGACTAGCGGGGGGCAGCTCCTACAATGAGCAGTTCTTC. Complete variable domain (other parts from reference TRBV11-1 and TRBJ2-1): EAEVAQSPRYKITEKSQAVAFWCDPISGHATLYWYRQILGQGPELLVQFQDESVVDDSQLPKDRFSAERLKGVDSTLKIQPAELGDSAMYLCASSLVGLAGGSSYNEQFFGPGTRLTVL.